This TCR beta chain was identified in a study of blood T cell repertoires in COVID-19. On the study more broadly: There were acute and convalescent COVID-19 samples, and they came from the United States, Italy and Spain. Nucleic acid was either cDNA or gDNA, and it came from T cells, B-cell-depleted T cells, or PBMCs.

With 3 bases clipped from V and 7 bases from J, the junction kept 3 bases outside the gene matches. The length of the CDR3 is 14 residues. The germline CDR1 and CDR2 sequences are SGHTA and FQGNSA. This clone has just a few counts. Sequencing used immunoSEQ multiplex PCR; TCRdb keeps in-frame clones, though not all of them. Counted here are approximately 65,000 clones, about three quarters occurring once; the ten biggest clones make up about 24%. The sample comprised peripheral blood. The source is a human donor in a cohort sampled during active COVID-19. The chain links TRBV7-2 to TRBJ1-6; 7 bases match TRBD1. The DNA of the CDR3 is TGTGCCAGCAGCTTCAGGGGGGCGAATTCACCCCTCCACTTT. It translates to CASSFRGANSPLHF.